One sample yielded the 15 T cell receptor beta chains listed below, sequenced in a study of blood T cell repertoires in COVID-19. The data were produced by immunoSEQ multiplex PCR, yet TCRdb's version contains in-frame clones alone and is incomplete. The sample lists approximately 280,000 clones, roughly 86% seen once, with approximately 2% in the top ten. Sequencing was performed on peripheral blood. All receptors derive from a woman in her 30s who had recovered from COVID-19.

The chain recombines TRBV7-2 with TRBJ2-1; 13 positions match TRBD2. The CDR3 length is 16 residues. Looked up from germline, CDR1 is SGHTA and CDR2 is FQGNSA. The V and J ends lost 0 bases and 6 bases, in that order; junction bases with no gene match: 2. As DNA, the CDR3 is TGTGCCAGCAGCTTAGCTACTAGCGGGGGGGCCAATGAGCAGTTCTTC. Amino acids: CASSLATSGGANEQFF.

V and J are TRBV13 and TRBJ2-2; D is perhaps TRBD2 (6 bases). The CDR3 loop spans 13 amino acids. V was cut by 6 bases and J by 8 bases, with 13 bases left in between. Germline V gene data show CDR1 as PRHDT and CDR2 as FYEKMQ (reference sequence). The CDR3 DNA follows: TGTGCCAGCAGTAGTATGGACTATGGGGAGCTGTTTTTT. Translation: CASSSMDYGELFF.

CDR3 sequence: CASSLTSVLSYNEQFF. CDR3 sequence (DNA): TGCGCCAGCAGTCTCACTAGCGTACTCTCCTACAATGAGCAGTTCTTC. The genes are TRBV5-1 and TRBJ2-1, with 7 bases aligning to TRBD2. Germline loops: CDR1 SGHRS, CDR2 YFSETQ. The J segment lost 0 bases and the V segment lost 5 bases, leaving 8 bases of the junction unmatched. This CDR3 is built from 16 residues.

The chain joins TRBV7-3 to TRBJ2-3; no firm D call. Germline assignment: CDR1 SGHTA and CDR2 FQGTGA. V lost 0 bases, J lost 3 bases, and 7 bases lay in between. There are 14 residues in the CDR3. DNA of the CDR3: TGTGCCAGCAGCTTAACGGGCAGGACAGATACGCAGTATTTT. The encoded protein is CASSLTGRTDTQYF.

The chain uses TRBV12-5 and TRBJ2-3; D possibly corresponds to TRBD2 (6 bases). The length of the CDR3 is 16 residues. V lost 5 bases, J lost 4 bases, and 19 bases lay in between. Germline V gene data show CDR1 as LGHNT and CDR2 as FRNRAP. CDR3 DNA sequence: TGTGCTAGTGGTACCGAGGAGGGGCGAAACGCAGATACGCAGTATTTT. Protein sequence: CASGTEEGRNADTQYF.

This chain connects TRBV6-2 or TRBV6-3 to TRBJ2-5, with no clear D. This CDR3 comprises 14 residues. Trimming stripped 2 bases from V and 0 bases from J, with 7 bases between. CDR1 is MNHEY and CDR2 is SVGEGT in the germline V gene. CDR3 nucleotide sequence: TGTGCCAGCAGTTACCCCGCGTACCAAGAGACCCAGTACTTC. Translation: CASSYPAYQETQYF.

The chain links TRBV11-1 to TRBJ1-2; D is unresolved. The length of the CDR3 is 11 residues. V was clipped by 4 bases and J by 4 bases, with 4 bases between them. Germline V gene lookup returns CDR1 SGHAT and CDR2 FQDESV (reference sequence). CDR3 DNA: TGTGCCAGCAGCTCAGGCTATGGCTACACCTTC. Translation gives CASSSGYGYTF.

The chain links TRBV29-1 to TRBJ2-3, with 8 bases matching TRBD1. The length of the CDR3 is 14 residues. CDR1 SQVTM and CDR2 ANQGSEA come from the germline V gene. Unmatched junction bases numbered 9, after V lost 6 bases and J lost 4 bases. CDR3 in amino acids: CSVARQGSADTQYF. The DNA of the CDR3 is TGCAGCGTCGCGAGACAGGGGTCGGCAGATACGCAGTATTTT.

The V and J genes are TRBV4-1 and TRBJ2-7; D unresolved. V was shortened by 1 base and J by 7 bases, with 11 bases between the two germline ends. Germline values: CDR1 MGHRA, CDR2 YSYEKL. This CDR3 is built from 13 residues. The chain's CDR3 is CASSQAQSVEQYF. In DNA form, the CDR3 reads TGCGCCAGCAGCCAAGCGCAGTCTGTTGAGCAGTACTTC.

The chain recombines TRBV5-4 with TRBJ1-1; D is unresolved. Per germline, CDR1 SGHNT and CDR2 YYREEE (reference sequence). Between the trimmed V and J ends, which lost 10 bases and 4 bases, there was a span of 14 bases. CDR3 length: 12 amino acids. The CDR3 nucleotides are TGTGCCGCGGTCGGGGAGGGCACTGAAGCTTTCTTT. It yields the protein CAAVGEGTEAFF. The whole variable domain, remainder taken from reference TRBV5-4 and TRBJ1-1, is ETGVTQSPTHLIKTRGQQVTLRCSSQSGHNTVSWYQQALGQGPQFIFQYYREEENGRGNFPPRFSGLQFPNYSSELNVNALELDDSALYLCAAVGEGTEAFFGQGTRLTVV.

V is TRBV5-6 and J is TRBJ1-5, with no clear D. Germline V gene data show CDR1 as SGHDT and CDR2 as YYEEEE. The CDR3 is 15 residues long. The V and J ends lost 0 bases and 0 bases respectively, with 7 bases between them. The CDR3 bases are TGTGCCAGCAGCTTGGGAGGTAATAGCAATCAGCCCCAGCATTTT. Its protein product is CASSLGGNSNQPQHF.

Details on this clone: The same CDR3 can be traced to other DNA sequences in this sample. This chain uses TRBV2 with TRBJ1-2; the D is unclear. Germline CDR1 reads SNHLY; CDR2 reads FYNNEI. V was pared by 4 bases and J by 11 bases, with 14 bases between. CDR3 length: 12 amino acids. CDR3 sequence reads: CASSASGNGYTF. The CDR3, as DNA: TGTGCCAGCAGTGCGTCCGGGAACGGTTACACCTTC.

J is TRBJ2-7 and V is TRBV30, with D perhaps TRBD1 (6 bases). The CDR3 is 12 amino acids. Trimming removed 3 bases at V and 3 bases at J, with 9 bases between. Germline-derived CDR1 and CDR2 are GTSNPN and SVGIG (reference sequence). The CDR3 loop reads CAWRTGSYEQYF. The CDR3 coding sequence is TGTGCCTGGAGAACAGGGAGCTACGAGCAGTACTTC.

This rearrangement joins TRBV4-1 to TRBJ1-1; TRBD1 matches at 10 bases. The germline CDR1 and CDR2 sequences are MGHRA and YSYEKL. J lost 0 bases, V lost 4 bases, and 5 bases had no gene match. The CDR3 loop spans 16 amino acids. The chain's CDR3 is CASSRGTGEMNTEAFF. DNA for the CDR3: TGCGCCAGCAGCCGAGGGACAGGGGAAATGAACACTGAAGCTTTCTTT.

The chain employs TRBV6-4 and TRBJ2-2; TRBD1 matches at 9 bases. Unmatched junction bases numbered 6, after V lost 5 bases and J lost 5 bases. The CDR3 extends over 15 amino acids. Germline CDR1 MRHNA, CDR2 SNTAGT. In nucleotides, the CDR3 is TGTGCCAGCAGTAGGACAGGGGAAAGTACCGGGGAGCTGTTTTTT. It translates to CASSRTGESTGELFF.